These 23 T cell receptor beta chains originate from one sample sequenced in a study of T cells in tuberculosis. Only in-frame clones appear in the TCRdb table, and some are missing; sequencing was by immunoSEQ multiplex PCR. This sample carries 25,000 to 35,000 clones, nearly 97% of them seen once, and the ten largest clones take over 2%. Sequencing used PBMCs. These receptors all stem from a donor between 5 and 29 years old with latent tuberculosis or without tuberculosis infection.

This chain connects TRBV21-1 to TRBJ2-5; TRBD2 is the table's D call, not checked against the DNA. TRBV21-1 is tagged as a pseudogene. The CDR3 has 18 amino acids. Here the CDR3 DNA reads TGTGCCAGCAGTAGCGCGGTAGCGGGGGTATATTACCAAGAGACCCAGTACTTC. Translated, it gives CASSSAVAGVYYQETQYF.

This rearrangement joins TRBV10-3 to TRBJ1-6, with 7 bases matching TRBD1. The germline gives CDR1 ENHRY, CDR2 SYGVKD. CDR3 length: 13 residues. V lost 6 bases and J lost 6; bases outside the gene matches: 2. CDR3 in amino acids: CAIRGQSNSPLHF. In nucleotides, the CDR3 is TGTGCCATCAGGGGACAGAGTAATTCACCCCTCCACTTT.

V is TRBV28 and J is TRBJ1-3; TRBD1 is a possible D gene (5 bases). With 1 base removed from V and 4 bases from J, the gap between germline ends came to 11 bases. CDR3 length: 15 residues. Germline values: CDR1 MDHEN, CDR2 SYDVKM. The CDR3 DNA reads as TGTGCCAGCAGTTTATCCGGGGGATCCGGAAACACCATATATTTT. Translating gives CASSLSGGSGNTIYF.

The chain carries TRBV30 and TRBJ1-3; D uncertain. The CDR3 extends over 13 amino acids. CDR1 and CDR2 (germline): GTSNPN, SVGIG (reference sequence). Trimming shortened V by 0 bases and J by 4 bases, and 7 bases separated the two germline ends. The CDR3 loop reads CAWSVNFGNTIYF. The CDR3 coding sequence is TGTGCCTGGAGTGTAAACTTCGGAAACACCATATATTTT.

This sequence joins TRBV10-1 and TRBJ1-1; 8 bases fit TRBD1. V lost 5 bases to trimming and J lost 1 base; unmatched junction nucleotides: 6. Germline V gene lookup returns CDR1 WNHNN and CDR2 SYGVQD (reference sequence). The CDR3 runs 15 residues. This CDR3 reads CASSRKTGENTEAFF. The CDR3 nucleotides read TGCGCCAGCAGTAGAAAGACAGGGGAGAACACTGAAGCTTTCTTT.

V usage is TRBV7-3 and J usage is TRBJ1-1; 9 nucleotides agree with TRBD1. Germline values: CDR1 SGHTA, CDR2 FQGTGA. V dropped 7 bases and J dropped 4; count of bases not matched to a gene: 7. CDR3 size: 14 residues. The CDR3, as DNA: TGTGCCAGCACCGAAACAGGGGGCGGCACTGAAGCTTTCTTT. This gives the protein CASTETGGGTEAFF. The full variable domain, in which reference TRBV7-3 and TRBJ1-1 provide the parts outside the CDR3, is GAGVSQTPSNKVTEKGKYVELRCDPISGHTALYWYRQSLGQGPEFLIYFQGTGAADDSGLPNDRFFAVRPEGSVSTLKIQRTERGDSAVYLCASTETGGGTEAFFGQGTRLTVV.

This chain uses TRBV7-9 with TRBJ1-2; 8 positions agree with TRBD1. The CDR3 loop spans 14 amino acids. Germline loops: CDR1 SEHNR, CDR2 FQNEAQ (reference sequence). The V gene end was trimmed by 0 bases and the J gene end by 7 bases; junction bases not matched to a gene: 4. The CDR3 region is CASSLAQGESGYTF. The CDR3 nucleotides read TGTGCCAGCAGCTTAGCACAGGGGGAGTCTGGCTACACCTTC. Together with reference TRBV7-9 and TRBJ1-2, the CDR3 gives the full variable domain: DTGVSQNPRHKITKRGQNVTFRCDPISEHNRLYWYRQTLGQGPEFLTYFQNEAQLEKSRLLSDRFSAERPKGSFSTLEIQRTEQGDSAMYLCASSLAQGESGYTFGSGTRLTVV.

V gene TRBV27 combines with J gene TRBJ2-7; TRBD2 might be the D (5 bases). There are 13 residues in the CDR3. Per germline, CDR1 MNHEY and CDR2 SMNVEV (reference sequence). V gave up 5 bases and J gave up 2 bases, with 10 bases separating them. The CDR3 loop is CASSLRETYEQYF. In DNA, the CDR3 is TGTGCCAGCAGTCTCCGGGAAACCTACGAGCAGTACTTC.

The chain is built from TRBV7-6 and TRBJ1-1; 9 bases map to TRBD1. CDR1 SGHVS and CDR2 FNYEAQ come from the germline V gene. The CDR3 is 16 amino acids. The junction had 5 bases not matched to a gene; V was cut back by 3 bases and J by 0 bases. The CDR3 DNA is TGTGCCAGCAGCTTCGGGACAGGGACTATGAACACTGAAGCTTTCTTT. It encodes CASSFGTGTMNTEAFF.

This chain joins TRBV19 and TRBJ2-1; TRBD2 matches 10 bases. In germline, CDR1 is LNHDA, CDR2 SQIVND (reference sequence). The CDR3 has 15 residues. V lost 5 bases to trimming and J lost 3 bases; unmatched junction nucleotides: 4. CDR3 coding DNA: TGTGCCAGTAGTGAAACTAGCGGGGACTACAATGAGCAGTTCTTC. Its translation: CASSETSGDYNEQFF.

This rearrangement joins TRBV9 to TRBJ2-7; 9 nucleotides agree with TRBD1. The germline V gene encodes CDR1 SGDLS and CDR2 YYNGEE. This CDR3 region has 13 residues. The trim removed 3 bases at V and 6 bases at J, leaving 4 bases unmatched. The CDR3 nucleotides read TGTGCCAGCAGCGGGCAGACAGGGGGCGAGCAGTACTTC. Protein sequence: CASSGQTGGEQYF.

This chain uses TRBV6-5 with TRBJ2-1; D uncertain. CDR1 and CDR2 (germline): MNHEY, SVGAGI. The V gene lost 6 bases and the J gene lost 9 bases, with 9 bases spanning the gap. The CDR3 loop spans 11 amino acids. CDR3 nucleotides: TGTGCCAGCAGGACGACTGGTGAGCAGTTCTTC. This gives the protein CASRTTGEQFF.

This CDR3 reads CASSTLFEVYNEQFF. In DNA, the CDR3 is TGTGCCAGCAGTACCCTATTCGAGGTTTACAATGAGCAGTTCTTC. The chain has TRBV2 and TRBJ2-1; the D is unclear. CDR3 length: 15 amino acids. V was shortened by 5 bases and J by 4 bases, with 15 bases between the two germline ends. The germline V gene has CDR1 SNHLY and CDR2 FYNNEI.

V usage is TRBV9 and J usage is TRBJ1-1; TRBD1 matches 7 bases. J gave up 1 base and V 3 bases, and 6 bases lay outside the gene matches. The germline CDR1 and CDR2 sequences are SGDLS and YYNGEE. This CDR3 comprises 15 residues. The CDR3 coding sequence is TGTGCCAGCAGCGAACAGGGGCGTTGGAACACTGAAGCTTTCTTT. Translation: CASSEQGRWNTEAFF. The variable domain in full, completed from reference TRBV9 and TRBJ1-1, reads DSGVTQTPKHLITATGQRVTLRCSPRSGDLSVYWYQQSLDQGLQFLIQYYNGEERAKGNILERFSAQQFPDLHSELNLSSLELGDSALYFCASSEQGRWNTEAFFGQGTRLTVV.

This chain uses TRBV18 with TRBJ2-3, with D unclear. In germline, CDR1 is KGHSH, CDR2 LQKENI. There are 17 residues in the CDR3. Trimming took off 2 bases at V and 1 base at J, with 16 bases between the two ends. This chain's CDR3 is CASSPSTLESGTDTQYF. In DNA form, the CDR3 reads TGTGCCAGCTCACCATCTACTCTCGAGTCTGGCACAGATACGCAGTATTTT.

This clone has just a few counts. The CDR3 here is CASSLGQQDEKLFF. The CDR3 DNA is TGTGCCAGCAGCCTCGGACAGCAGGACGAAAAACTGTTTTTT. This chain links TRBV9 with TRBJ1-4, with TRBD1 as a possible D gene (6 bases). V lost 4 bases and J 8 bases, leaving 15 bases between the germline ends. The CDR3 runs to 14 residues. Germline V gene sequence: CDR1 SGDLS, CDR2 YYNGEE.

J is TRBJ2-2 and V is TRBV7-2; D unresolved. Per germline, CDR1 SGHTA and CDR2 FQGNSA. This CDR3 spans 14 amino acids. V dropped 1 base and J dropped 4 bases, with 7 bases sitting between them. This CDR3 reads CASSLGLPTGELFF. In DNA, the CDR3 is TGTGCCAGCAGCTTAGGACTCCCCACCGGGGAGCTGTTTTTT.

The rearrangement links TRBV13 to TRBJ2-7; D gene unclear. The germline V and J ends were trimmed by 0 bases and 0 bases, with 9 bases remaining between them. Germline V gene lookup returns CDR1 PRHDT and CDR2 FYEKMQ (reference sequence). The CDR3 is 15 amino acids. CDR3 in amino acids: CASSLGDTSSYEQYF. In DNA form, the CDR3 reads TGTGCCAGCAGCTTAGGAGACACCAGCTCCTACGAGCAGTACTTC.

This rearrangement joins TRBV11-3 to TRBJ2-2; 10 bases are shared with TRBD1. Germline assignment: CDR1 SGHNT and CDR2 YENEEA. J lost 5 bases, V lost 4 bases, and 4 bases had no gene match. The CDR3 length is 15 residues. CDR3 region: CASSSWTGGTGELFF. In DNA, the CDR3 is TGTGCCAGCAGCTCATGGACAGGGGGAACCGGGGAGCTGTTTTTT. Full variable domain (rest looked up from reference TRBV11-3 and TRBJ2-2): EAGVVQSPRYKIIEKKQPVAFWCNPISGHNTLYWYLQNLGQGPELLIRYENEEAVDDSQLPKDRFSAERLKGVDSTLKIQPAELGDSAVYLCASSSWTGGTGELFFGEGSRLTVL.

The rearrangement links TRBV7-9 to TRBJ2-1; 11 bases are a match to TRBD1. From germline, CDR1 is SEHNR and CDR2 FQNEAQ (reference sequence). The CDR3 contains 15 residues. V was pared by 5 bases and J by 8 bases, with 8 bases of the junction left unmatched. In DNA, the CDR3 is TGTGCCAGCAGCGTAACGGGACAGGGGGACTATGAGCAGTTCTTC. As protein: CASSVTGQGDYEQFF. Combining the CDR3 with reference TRBV7-9 and TRBJ2-1 gives the whole variable domain DTGVSQNPRHKITKRGQNVTFRCDPISEHNRLYWYRQTLGQGPEFLTYFQNEAQLEKSRLLSDRFSAERPKGSFSTLEIQRTEQGDSAMYLCASSVTGQGDYEQFFGPGTRLTVL.

This chain joins TRBV29-1 and TRBJ2-6; D might be TRBD1 (5 bases). V was pared by 6 bases and J by 0 bases, with 15 bases between. The CDR3 has 16 amino acids. Per germline, CDR1 SQVTM and CDR2 ANQGSEA. The CDR3 is CSVTLTANSGANVLTF. The CDR3 DNA is TGCAGCGTGACCCTGACAGCCAACTCTGGGGCCAACGTCCTGACTTTC.

The rearrangement joins TRBV7-9 to TRBJ2-1, with 7 bases aligning to TRBD2. The CDR3 extends over 14 amino acids. Trimming took 3 bases from V and 3 from J; bases not matched to a gene: 2. Germline V lookup: CDR1 SEHNR, CDR2 FQNEAQ (reference sequence). The CDR3 nucleotides are TGTGCCAGCAGCTTTGGCGGGGGCTACAATGAGCAGTTCTTC. It specifies CASSFGGGYNEQFF.

The J gene is TRBJ2-1, the V gene TRBV20-1, with D uncertain. Germline CDR1 reads DFQATT; CDR2 reads SNEGSKA (reference sequence). The CDR3 is 11 residues long. V lost 2 bases and J lost 5, with 4 bases in between. The CDR3 is CSARTDNEQFF. CDR3 bases: TGCAGTGCTAGAACTGACAATGAGCAGTTCTTC.